Listed below are T cell receptor beta chains from one sample, sequenced in a study of cytomegalovirus exposure and HLA in healthy donors. Sequenced by immunoSEQ multiplex PCR; TCRdb stores in-frame clones only, minus some. The sample carries about 180,000 clones, around 79% recorded once. Source material: PBMCs. The receptors come from a woman in her thirties or forties in good health and CMV-seronegative. Both conserved end residues are part of each CDR3. Fields, in order: CDR3 length, D gene, J gene, clone size, V gene, CDR3 DNA, CDR3 protein. A D gene is named only where the DNA matches it firmly. Size values are once, few and many counts, or a class for expanded clones, and some rows have none.

14 | TRBD1 | TRBJ2-1 | NA | TRBV6-1 | TGTGCCGGAAAATACGGGACAGGGGGCAATGAGCAGTTCTTC | CAGKYGTGGNEQFF
14 | NA | TRBJ1-1 | NA | TRBV9 | TGTGCCAGCAGCCCCTATCCTAGTCGGACTGAAGCTTTCTTT | CASSPYPSRTEAFF
15 | NA | TRBJ1-3 | NA | TRBV2 | TGTGCCAGCAGTCGTTTGGGGGGCTCTGGAAACACCATATATTTT | CASSRLGGSGNTIYF
16 | TRBD1 | TRBJ2-7 | NA | TRBV7-2 | TGTGCCAGCAGCCCCGAGGACAGGGGAAGGAACTACGAGCAGTACTTC | CASSPEDRGRNYEQYF
14 | TRBD2 | TRBJ2-1 | NA | TRBV5-6 | TGTGCCAGCAGCACAGCGGGGGGGTTCAATGAGCAGTTCTTC | CASSTAGGFNEQFF
15 | NA | TRBJ1-2 | NA | TRBV6-5 | TGTGCCAGCAGGCCCCCGGGACCCGGGGGCTATGGCTACACCTTC | CASRPPGPGGYGYTF
15 | NA | TRBJ1-5 | NA | TRBV19 | TGTGCCAGTAGCCCGACAGTTCATAGCAATCAGCCCCAGCATTTT | CASSPTVHSNQPQHF
19 | NA | TRBJ2-5 | NA | TRBV1 | TGCACCAGCAGACAACCGCCGGGACAGGGACCAGCCCAACAAGAGACCCAGTACTTC | CTSRQPPGQGPAQQETQYF
14 | TRBD1 | TRBJ1-2 | NA | TRBV4-1 | TGCGCCAGCAGCCAAGAGACAGGGGACTATGGCTACACCTTC | CASSQETGDYGYTF
14 | NA | TRBJ1-5 | few | TRBV6-1 | TGTGCCAGCAGTGACAGGGTAGGCAATCAGCCCCAGCATTTT | CASSDRVGNQPQHF
16 | TRBD2 | TRBJ2-2 | NA | TRBV5-1 | TGCGCCAGCAGCTCCACGGCGGGAGGTGGCACCGGGGAGCTGTTTTTT | CASSSTAGGGTGELFF
16 | NA | TRBJ2-5 | NA | TRBV11-2 | TGTGCCAGCAGCTCTCTTCCGGGACAAACTAAAGAGACCCAGTACTTC | CASSSLPGQTKETQYF
16 | TRBD2 | TRBJ2-1 | NA | TRBV28 | TGTGCCAGCAGTTTGGGTATTAGCGGGAGGTACAATGAGCAGTTCTTC | CASSLGISGRYNEQFF
15 | NA | TRBJ2-5 | NA | TRBV7-2 | TGTGCCAGCAGCTTTGTGGGCCGCCGGCAAGAGACCCAGTACTTC | CASSFVGRRQETQYF
15 | TRBD1 | TRBJ1-3 | NA | TRBV30 | TGTGCCTGGAGCATCGCAGGGGGCTATGGAAACACCATATATTTT | CAWSIAGGYGNTIYF
15 | NA | TRBJ1-5 | once | TRBV28 | TGTGCCAGCAGTACCCCGGGGGAGGGGCATCAGCCCCAGCATTTT | CASSTPGEGHQPQHF
15 | TRBD2 | TRBJ2-1 | NA | TRBV6-5 | TGTGCCAGCAGTTACTGGGGCGGGGGGAACAATGAGCAGTTCTTC | CASSYWGGGNNEQFF
16 | NA | TRBJ2-5 | few | TRBV10-2 | TGCGCCAGCAGTGAGTCCGCGGGACCACCTCGAGAGACCCAGTACTTC | CASSESAGPPRETQYF
15 | TRBD2 | TRBJ2-1 | once | TRBV7-2 | TGTGCCAGCAGCGGCGTTTTGGGGGGGTACAATGAGCAGTTCTTC | CASSGVLGGYNEQFF
12 | NA | TRBJ1-2 | NA | TRBV30 | TGTGCCTGGAGTACGGAGCTCGGGGGCTACACCTTC | CAWSTELGGYTF
13 | NA | TRBJ2-7 | NA | TRBV6-5 | TGTGCCAGCACCGACCCCGGACACCACGAGCAGTACTTC | CASTDPGHHEQYF
14 | TRBD1 | TRBJ1-2 | NA | TRBV5-4 | TGTGCCAGCAGCGCCGGGACAGGGTTCTATGGCTACACCTTC | CASSAGTGFYGYTF
12 | NA | TRBJ2-1 | NA | TRBV28 | TGTGCCAGCTTGAACTCCCCGAATGAGCAGTTCTTC | CASLNSPNEQFF
14 | NA | TRBJ1-1 | NA | TRBV6-6 | TGTGCCAGCAGGCCCGGACAAGTGAACACTGAAGCTTTCTTT | CASRPGQVNTEAFF
13 | NA | TRBJ2-7 | NA | TRBV5-1 | TGCGCCAGCAGCTTGAAGGGGTCCTACGAGCAGTACTTC | CASSLKGSYEQYF
14 | TRBD1 | TRBJ2-7 | NA | TRBV7-2 | TGTGCCAGCAGCTTAACAGGGGAGTCCTACGAGCAGTACTTC | CASSLTGESYEQYF
14 | TRBD2 | TRBJ2-7 | NA | TRBV7-2 | TGTGCCAGCAGACTAGCGGGGGACTTCTACGAGCAGTACTTC | CASRLAGDFYEQYF
14 | NA | TRBJ2-5 | NA | TRBV5-1 | TGCGCCAGCAGCTTGGACGGCAGGGAAGAGACCCAGTACTTC | CASSLDGREETQYF
16 | TRBD1 | TRBJ1-1 | few | TRBV5-4 | TGTGCCAGCAGCACGGGGACAGGGGGTTGGAACACTGAAGCTTTCTTT | CASSTGTGGWNTEAFF
16 | TRBD2 | TRBJ2-5 | NA | TRBV9 | TGTGCCAGCAGCGTAGATCCAGCGGGAAGGGGAGAGACCCAGTACTTC | CASSVDPAGRGETQYF
15 | NA | TRBJ2-1 | NA | TRBV6-1 | TGTGCCAGCAGTGAAGTCGGGAGCTCCTACAATGAGCAGTTCTTC | CASSEVGSSYNEQFF
17 | TRBD1 | TRBJ1-6 | NA | TRBV2 | TGTGCCAGCAGTGGACCAACGGGACAGGCGATTAATTCACCCCTCCACTTT | CASSGPTGQAINSPLHF
20 | NA | TRBJ2-6 | NA | TRBV21-1 | TGTGCCAGCAGCAAAGCGCAGGGCTCCTCTTCCGTCTCTGGGGCCAACGTCCTGACTTTC | CASSKAQGSSSVSGANVLTF
15 | NA | TRBJ2-2 | NA | TRBV5-8 | TGTGCCAGCAGCTTCGGGACAATCACTTCCGGGGAGCTGTTTTTT | CASSFGTITSGELFF
15 | NA | TRBJ1-1 | few | TRBV5-1 | TGCGCCAGCAGCTGGGGGTGGGGGCTGAACACTGAAGCTTTCTTT | CASSWGWGLNTEAFF
15 | NA | TRBJ1-3 | NA | TRBV5-4 | TGTGCCAGCAGCCGTAGACACAACTCTGGAAACACCATATATTTT | CASSRRHNSGNTIYF
17 | NA | TRBJ2-2 | NA | TRBV27 | TGTGCCAGCAGTTTATTCGCCGTGGGGAGTAACACCGGGGAGCTGTTTTTT | CASSLFAVGSNTGELFF
15 | NA | TRBJ1-2 | NA | TRBV19 | TGTGCCAGTAGTACTCCGAGAGGGCTTGCGGGTGGCTACACCTTC | CASSTPRGLAGGYTF
15 | NA | TRBJ1-1 | NA | TRBV6-5 | TGTGCCAGCGTTAGCGCACGAACGAGGAACACTGAAGCTTTCTTT | CASVSARTRNTEAFF
12 | TRBD2 | TRBJ2-7 | NA | TRBV30 | TGTGCCTGGGCGCGGGAGAGCTACGAGCAGTACTTC | CAWARESYEQYF
15 | NA | TRBJ1-5 | NA | TRBV21-1 | TGTGCCAGCAGGGAGGACAGGGGGCCCTGTCAGCCCCAGCATTTT | CASREDRGPCQPQHF
16 | NA | TRBJ2-2 | few | TRBV5-1 | TGCGCCAGCAGCCTAGGTCGGATAATAAACACCGGGGAGCTGTTTTTT | CASSLGRIINTGELFF
16 | NA | TRBJ1-6 | once | TRBV5-1 | TGCGCCAGCAGCCTAACCCCAGGAGGGAATAATTCACCCCTCCACTTT | CASSLTPGGNNSPLHF
15 | NA | TRBJ1-6 | NA | TRBV7-2 | TGTGCCAGCAGCTTAAGGGCGGGCCAGGTCTTCCCCCTCCACTTT | CASSLRAGQVFPLHF
17 | TRBD1 | TRBJ1-2 | few | TRBV23-1 | TGCGCCAGCAGTCAATCGCTCCCCAGGGGGCTAGACTATGGCTACACCTTC | CASSQSLPRGLDYGYTF
14 | NA | TRBJ2-5 | once | TRBV19 | TGTGCCAGTAGTACGGGATCCACCGAAGAGACCCAGTACTTC | CASSTGSTEETQYF
15 | NA | TRBJ1-1 | NA | TRBV5-6 | TGTGCCAGCAGGGTGGTAGGGGCGCGAGGCGCTGAAGCTTTCTTT | CASRVVGARGAEAFF
15 | NA | TRBJ2-7 | once | TRBV6-6 | TGTGCCAGCAGCCCATTCGGGGGATCGACCTACGAGCAGTACTTC | CASSPFGGSTYEQYF
15 | TRBD1 | TRBJ2-1 | few | TRBV7-9 | TGTGCCAGCAGCCCACTTCAGGGGGTCGGCAATGAGCAGTTCTTC | CASSPLQGVGNEQFF
15 | TRBD1 | TRBJ1-4 | NA | TRBV27 | TGTGCCAGCAGTACCGGGGACAGATATGATGAAAAACTGTTTTTT | CASSTGDRYDEKLFF
15 | TRBD1 | TRBJ2-5 | NA | TRBV7-9 | TGTGCCAGCAGCTTCAGGACAGGGGACCAAGAGACCCAGTACTTC | CASSFRTGDQETQYF
14 | TRBD1 | TRBJ1-1 | NA | TRBV6-5 | TGTGCCAGCAGCCTCAGGGGGCGAGGAACTGAAGCTTTCTTT | CASSLRGRGTEAFF
15 | NA | TRBJ2-2 | once | TRBV5-1 | TGCGCCAGCAGCTTGTCAGGGGTGAACACCGGGGAGCTGTTTTTT | CASSLSGVNTGELFF
15 | NA | TRBJ1-4 | NA | TRBV19 | TGTGCCAGTAGCAATCTTGGGGGGGCTAATGAAAAACTGTTTTTT | CASSNLGGANEKLFF
16 | TRBD2 | TRBJ2-1 | NA | TRBV7-2 | TGTGCCAGCAGGCCGCGGGCCAGCGGGGCTTACAATGAGCAGTTCTTC | CASRPRASGAYNEQFF
13 | NA | TRBJ1-1 | few | TRBV6-6 | TGTGCCAGCAACCGGGGTGGTGGCACTGAAGCTTTCTTT | CASNRGGGTEAFF
12 | TRBD2 | TRBJ2-5 | NA | TRBV10-3 | TGTGCCACCCGGACTAGCGGAGAGACCCAGTACTTC | CATRTSGETQYF
17 | NA | TRBJ2-2 | NA | TRBV19 | TGTGCCAGTAGGGCAGCGAAGGGGGTAACGAACACCGGGGAGCTGTTTTTT | CASRAAKGVTNTGELFF
16 | NA | TRBJ2-1 | NA | TRBV7-2 | TGTGCCAGCACTCCGTGGCCGAGGAGCTCCTACAATGAGCAGTTCTTC | CASTPWPRSSYNEQFF
15 | TRBD2 | TRBJ2-3 | NA | TRBV4-1 | TGCGCCAGCAGCCAAGAGGGACTAAGCACAGATACGCAGTATTTT | CASSQEGLSTDTQYF